Reported below is one T cell receptor (beta chain). Profiled with immunoSEQ multiplex PCR; TCRdb holds only in-frame clones, not every one. The table shows fewer than 150,000 clones, with about 89% occurring only once. The record originates from a study of T cell responses to AZD1222 COVID-19 vaccine. Germline lookup yields CDR1 SGHRS and CDR2 YFSETQ. There are 14 residues in the CDR3. V dropped 0 bases and J dropped 4 bases, with 10 bases sitting between them. Sequenced material: peripheral blood, taken 28 days after the second AZD1222 dose. The TCR comes from an adult who received the AZD1222 COVID-19 vaccine. The chain joins TRBV5-1 to TRBJ1-2, with a tentative D call TRBD1 (5 bases). Here the CDR3 reads CASSLATDSYGYTF. The CDR3 bases are TGCGCCAGCAGCTTGGCGACAGATTCCTATGGCTACACCTTC.